This entry lists 2 T cell receptor beta chains sequenced from one sample in a study of T cell changes during pregnancy in multiple sclerosis. The repertoire was sequenced with immunoSEQ multiplex PCR; TCRdb's copy has only in-frame clones and lacks some. The data show some 83,000 clones, roughly nine tenths seen once. Material: PBMCs, obtained in the first trimester of pregnancy. The receptors here all came from a female donor in good health, serving as a control in a pregnancy study. Some clones in this sample may be carry-over from other donors' samples.

This sequence joins TRBV27 and TRBJ1-3, with 9 bases identical to TRBD1. Germline-derived CDR1 and CDR2 are MNHEY and SMNVEV (reference sequence). The junction had 8 bases not matched to a gene; V was cut back by 5 bases and J by 0 bases. The CDR3 has 17 amino acids. The chain's CDR3 is CASSPQGAPHSGNTIYF. The CDR3 DNA is TGTGCCAGCAGTCCACAGGGGGCCCCCCACTCTGGAAACACCATATATTTT.

The chain joins TRBV7-9 to TRBJ2-7, with TRBD1 identical over 9 bases. Trimming at V came to 2 bases and at J to 5 bases, leaving 13 bases not matched to a gene. The CDR3 runs to 17 residues. CDR1 and CDR2 from the germline V gene are SEHNR and FQNEAQ (reference sequence). The CDR3, as DNA: TGTGCCAGCAGCTTATACCCCGGGACAGGGTCGGTCCACGAGCAGTACTTC. Translated: CASSLYPGTGSVHEQYF.